This T cell receptor (beta chain) appears in the sequencing data of a study of cytomegalovirus exposure and HLA in healthy donors. Regarding the study as a whole: Highly shared variants forming one cluster were likely a sequencing artifact. CMV serostatus alone was available as immune exposure information. Relative to equally common others, HLA-associated TCR beta chains showed greater clonal expansion in a later analysis. TCR beta sequences numbering around 15,000 were associated with HLA alleles at 0.05 false discovery rate in a later analysis.

The count of this clone is one. Its target is not known. In the PCR, 60 Vbeta and 13 Jbeta primers were used. Sequenced by immunoSEQ multiplex PCR; TCRdb stores in-frame clones only, minus some. The sample lists 150,000 to 170,000 clones, 65% to 80% occurring once. The germline V and J ends were trimmed by 4 bases and 0 bases, with 10 bases remaining between them. The CDR3 extends over 14 amino acids. Germline values: CDR1 SGHRS, CDR2 YFSETQ. V is TRBV5-1 and J is TRBJ2-5, with D possibly matching TRBD2 (6 bases). Source material: PBMCs. The TCR was taken from a man younger than 35 in good health and CMV-seronegative. The CDR3 reads CASSVSGHQETQYF. The CDR3 bases are TGCGCCAGCAGCGTTAGCGGCCACCAAGAGACCCAGTACTTC.